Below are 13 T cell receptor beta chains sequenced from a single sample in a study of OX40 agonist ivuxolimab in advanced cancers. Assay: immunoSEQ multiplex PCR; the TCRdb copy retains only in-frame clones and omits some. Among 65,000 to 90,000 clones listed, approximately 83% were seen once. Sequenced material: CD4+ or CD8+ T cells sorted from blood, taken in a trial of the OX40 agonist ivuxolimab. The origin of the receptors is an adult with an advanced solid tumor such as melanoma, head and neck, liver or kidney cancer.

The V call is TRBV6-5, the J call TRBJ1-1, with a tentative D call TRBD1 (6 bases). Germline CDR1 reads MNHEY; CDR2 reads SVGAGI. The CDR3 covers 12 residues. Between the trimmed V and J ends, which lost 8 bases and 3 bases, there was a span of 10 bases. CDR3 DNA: TGTGCCAGCCGGGACACATACACTGAAGCTTTCTTT. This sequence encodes CASRDTYTEAFF.

The CDR3 region is CASSENRNTEAFF. The CDR3 nucleotides read TGTGCCAGCAGTGAAAACAGGAACACTGAAGCTTTCTTT. The chain has TRBV6-1 and TRBJ1-1; D is unclear. Germline V gene lookup returns CDR1 MNHNS and CDR2 SASEGT. Trimming left V 2 bases short and J 1 base short, with 5 bases between. This CDR3 is built from 13 residues.

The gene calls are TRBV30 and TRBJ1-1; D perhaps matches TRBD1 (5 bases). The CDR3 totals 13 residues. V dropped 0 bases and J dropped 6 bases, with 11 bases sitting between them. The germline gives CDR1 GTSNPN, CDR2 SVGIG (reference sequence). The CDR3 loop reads CAWSVAVGAEAFF. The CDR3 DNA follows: TGTGCCTGGAGTGTCGCGGTGGGGGCTGAAGCTTTCTTT.

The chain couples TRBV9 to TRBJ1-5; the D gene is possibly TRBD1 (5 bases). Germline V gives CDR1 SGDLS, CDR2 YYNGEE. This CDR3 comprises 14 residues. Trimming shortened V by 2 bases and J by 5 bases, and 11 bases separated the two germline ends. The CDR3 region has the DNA TGTGCCAGCAGCGTGGGGGGTGGGGATCAGCCCCAGCATTTT. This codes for CASSVGGGDQPQHF.

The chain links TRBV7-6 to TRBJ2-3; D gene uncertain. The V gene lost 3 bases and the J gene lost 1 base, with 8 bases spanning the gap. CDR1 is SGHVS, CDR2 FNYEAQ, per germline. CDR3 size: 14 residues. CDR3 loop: CASSFEARTDTQYF. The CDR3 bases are TGTGCCAGCAGCTTTGAGGCCCGCACAGATACGCAGTATTTT. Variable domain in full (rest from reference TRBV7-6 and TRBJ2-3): GAGVSQSPRYKVTKRGQDVALRCDPISGHVSLYWYRQALGQGPEFLTYFNYEAQQDKSGLPNDRFSAERPEGSISTLTIQRTEQRDSAMYRCASSFEARTDTQYFGPGTRLTVL.

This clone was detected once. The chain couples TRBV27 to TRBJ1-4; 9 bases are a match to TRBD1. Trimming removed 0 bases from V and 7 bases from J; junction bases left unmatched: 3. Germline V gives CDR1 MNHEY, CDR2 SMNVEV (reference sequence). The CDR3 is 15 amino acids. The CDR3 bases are TGTGCCAGCAGTTTATCAACAGGGGGCGGTGAAAAACTGTTTTTT. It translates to CASSLSTGGGEKLFF.

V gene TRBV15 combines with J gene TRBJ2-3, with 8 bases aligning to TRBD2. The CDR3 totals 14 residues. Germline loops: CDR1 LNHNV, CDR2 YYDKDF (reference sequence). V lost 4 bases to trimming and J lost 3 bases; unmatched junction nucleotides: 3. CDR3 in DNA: TGTGCCACCAGCAAGTTAGCGGGGACAGATACGCAGTATTTT. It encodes CATSKLAGTDTQYF. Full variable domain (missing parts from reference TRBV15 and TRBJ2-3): DAMVIQNPRYQVTQFGKPVTLSCSQTLNHNVMYWYQQKSSQAPKLLFHYYDKDFNNEADTPDNFQSRRPNTSFCFLDIRSPGLGDTAMYLCATSKLAGTDTQYFGPGTRLTVL.

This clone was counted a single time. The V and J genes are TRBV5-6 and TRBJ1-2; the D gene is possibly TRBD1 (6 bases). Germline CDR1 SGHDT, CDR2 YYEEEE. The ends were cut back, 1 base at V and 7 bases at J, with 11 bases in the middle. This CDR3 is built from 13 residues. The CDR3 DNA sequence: TGTGCCAGCAGCTTGAGGGGGACCCTTGGCTACACCTTC. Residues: CASSLRGTLGYTF.

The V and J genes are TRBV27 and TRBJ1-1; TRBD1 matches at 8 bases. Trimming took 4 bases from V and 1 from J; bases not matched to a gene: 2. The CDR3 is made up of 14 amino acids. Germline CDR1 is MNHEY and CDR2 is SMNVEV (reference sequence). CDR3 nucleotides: TGTGCCAGCAGTTCCGGGACAGGGAACACTGAAGCTTTCTTT. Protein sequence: CASSSGTGNTEAFF.

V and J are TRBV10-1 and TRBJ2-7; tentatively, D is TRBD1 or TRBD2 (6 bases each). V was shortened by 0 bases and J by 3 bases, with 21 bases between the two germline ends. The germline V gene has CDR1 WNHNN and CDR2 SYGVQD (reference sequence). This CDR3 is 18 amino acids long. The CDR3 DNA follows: TGCGCCAGCAGTGAGTCGAGGGTTTGGGGGGCCGCTTTCTACGAGCAGTACTTC. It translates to CASSESRVWGAAFYEQYF.

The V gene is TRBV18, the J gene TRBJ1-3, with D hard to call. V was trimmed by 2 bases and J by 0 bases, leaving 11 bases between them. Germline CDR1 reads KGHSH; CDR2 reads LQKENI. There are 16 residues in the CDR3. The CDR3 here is CASSPASGYSGNTIYF. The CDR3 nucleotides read TGTGCCAGCTCACCAGCATCGGGATACTCTGGAAACACCATATATTTT. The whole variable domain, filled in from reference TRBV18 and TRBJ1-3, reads NAGVMQNPRHLVRRRGQEARLRCSPMKGHSHVYWYRQLPEEGLKFMVYLQKENIIDESGMPKERFSAEFPKEGPSILRIQQVVRGDSAAYFCASSPASGYSGNTIYFGEGSWLTVV.

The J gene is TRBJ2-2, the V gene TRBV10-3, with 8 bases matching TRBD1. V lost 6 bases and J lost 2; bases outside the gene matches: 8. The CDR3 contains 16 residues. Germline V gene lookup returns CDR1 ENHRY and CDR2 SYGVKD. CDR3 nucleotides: TGTGCCATCAGGGGCTTGACAGGGGCTAACACCGGGGAGCTGTTTTTT. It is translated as CAIRGLTGANTGELFF.

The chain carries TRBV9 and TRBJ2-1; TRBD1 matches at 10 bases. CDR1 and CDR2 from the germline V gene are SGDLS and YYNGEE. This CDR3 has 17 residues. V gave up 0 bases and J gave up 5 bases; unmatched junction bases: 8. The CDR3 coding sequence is TGTGCCAGCAGCGTAGATCTTGGGACAGGGGTGGACAATGAGCAGTTCTTC. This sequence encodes CASSVDLGTGVDNEQFF.